This T cell receptor (beta chain) was profiled in a study of response to subunit inactivated influenza vaccine (dated by TCRdb to the late 2010s). Describing the broader study: To follow how T cells responded to a trivalent subunit inactivated influenza vaccine, the researchers relied on deep quantitative profiling of the T cell receptor repertoire. Beyond this particular receptor, the publication reports: It was suggested by the authors that each seasonal influenza vaccination may recruit only a limited number of new T cells.

This clonotype has only a few counts. The target of this receptor is not known. Base qualities are missing; no much larger clone stands one base away. The library was prepared using RT-PCR. Sequencing was carried out with an Illumina HiSeq 2500. The raw public reads went through TCRdb reprocessing: fastp at Q25, MiXCR clone calling, in-frame beta chains kept. Entries are consolidated by CDR3 protein sequence, retaining the most common genes and DNA. For this sample there are 500,000 to 550,000 distinct CDR3 sequences; roughly 7.6% appear just once. The biggest ten clones account for around 13% of the sample. The CDR3 runs 16 amino acids, cysteine and phenylalanine included. Only the CDR3 DNA stays, 48 bases, in frame from base 1. The junction shows trimming of 2 bases on V and 2 bases on J, and the gene matches do not reach 7 bases of it. The germline V gene gives CDR1 as SGHRS and CDR2 as YFSETQ.

The sample in question was PBMCs from blood, obtained around 25 months after vaccination. The receptor was derived from a man aged 50 to 69 who received an inactivated influenza vaccine. Donor details come from another sample of the same person, matched by shared clones. The chain links TRBV5-1 with TRBJ2-5; the central 9 bases match TRBD1. The DNA sequence reads TGCGCCAGCAGCTTACAGGGGGCATCGAGACAAGAGACCCAGTACTTC. It encodes CASSLQGASRQETQYF.